This entry lists 10 T cell receptor beta chains sequenced from one sample in a study of cytomegalovirus exposure and HLA in healthy donors. Use of 60 Vbeta and 13 Jbeta primers characterized the PCR. The data were produced by immunoSEQ multiplex PCR, yet TCRdb's version contains in-frame clones alone and is incomplete. The repertoire holds about 140,000 clones, with roughly 70% as singletons. Sequencing was done on a sample of PBMCs. The receptors originated from a male donor in good health and CMV-seronegative.

The rearrangement links TRBV18 to TRBJ2-1, with 8 bases identical to TRBD2. This CDR3 region has 16 residues. CDR1 is KGHSH, CDR2 LQKENI, per germline. V was pared by 0 bases and J by 7 bases, with 8 bases of the junction left unmatched. The CDR3 is CASSPPSLAGGNEQFF. In nucleotides, the CDR3 is TGTGCCAGCTCACCACCGAGTCTAGCGGGCGGGAATGAGCAGTTCTTC.

The rearrangement links TRBV2 to TRBJ2-7, with 9 bases matching TRBD2. With V trimmed by 5 bases and J by 1 base, 9 bases remained unmatched. The CDR3 length is 16 residues. Looked up from germline, CDR1 is SNHLY and CDR2 is FYNNEI. The CDR3 nucleotides are TGTGCCAGCAGTTCTACTAGCGGGCTCCTATCCTACGAGCAGTACTTC. Protein sequence: CASSSTSGLLSYEQYF.

The chain has TRBV7-9 and TRBJ2-5; 12 positions agree with TRBD1. Germline V lookup: CDR1 SEHNR, CDR2 FQNEAQ (reference sequence). The CDR3 runs 16 residues. J gave up 2 bases and V 5 bases, and 6 bases lay outside the gene matches. CDR3 sequence reads: CASSLGTGGPQETQYF. In DNA form, the CDR3 reads TGTGCCAGCAGCCTAGGGACAGGGGGCCCTCAAGAGACCCAGTACTTC.

This chain links TRBV30 with TRBJ1-1; unclear D gene. The V gene lost 1 base and the J gene lost 3 bases, with 15 bases spanning the gap. The length of the CDR3 is 15 residues. CDR1 is GTSNPN and CDR2 is SVGIG in the germline V gene (reference sequence). CDR3 region: CAWSGWRAEYTEAFF. CDR3 sequence (DNA): TGTGCCTGGAGTGGATGGAGGGCGGAATACACTGAAGCTTTCTTT.

The genes are TRBV5-5 and TRBJ2-7, with 8 bases lining up with TRBD1. Germline V CDR1 and CDR2: SGHKS, YYEKEE (reference sequence). This CDR3 region has 15 residues. The V gene end was trimmed by 3 bases and the J gene end by 2 bases; junction bases not matched to a gene: 7. CDR3 loop: CASSSLTGVAYEQYF. The CDR3 bases are TGTGCCAGCAGCTCCTTGACAGGGGTGGCCTACGAGCAGTACTTC.

The chain combines TRBV18 with TRBJ2-5; no firm D call. The CDR3 contains 12 residues. The V gene lost 4 bases and the J gene lost 2 bases, with 5 bases spanning the gap. Germline V CDR1 and CDR2: KGHSH, LQKENI. In DNA form, the CDR3 reads TGTGCCAGCTCACGACTTCAAGAGACCCAGTACTTC. Protein product: CASSRLQETQYF.

The V gene is TRBV11-2, the J gene TRBJ2-7; D may be TRBD2 (5 bases). The germline V gene has CDR1 SGHAT and CDR2 FQNNGV. V gave up 0 bases and J gave up 1 base, with 19 bases separating them. The CDR3 extends over 18 amino acids. CDR3 region: CASSLDLWGDPESYEQYF. The CDR3 coding sequence is TGTGCCAGCAGCTTAGATCTCTGGGGAGACCCAGAGTCCTACGAGCAGTACTTC.

V usage is TRBV5-4 and J usage is TRBJ2-7, with 8 bases identical to TRBD1. Losses at the gene ends were 2 bases for V and 2 bases for J; bases not matched to a gene: 3. The germline gives CDR1 SGHNT, CDR2 YYREEE (reference sequence). The CDR3 runs 14 residues. CDR3 region: CASSLGTGPYEQYF. DNA for the CDR3: TGTGCCAGCAGCTTAGGGACAGGTCCCTACGAGCAGTACTTC.

The chain recombines TRBV30 with TRBJ2-3; no reliable D call. V lost 2 bases to trimming and J lost 3 bases, with 3 bases between them. Germline CDR1 is GTSNPN and CDR2 is SVGIG (reference sequence). This CDR3 has 11 amino acids. CDR3 protein: CAWSSTDTQYF. The CDR3 bases are TGTGCCTGGAGTTCAACAGATACGCAGTATTTT.

The sample holds a few counts of this clone. The V gene is TRBV29-1, the J gene TRBJ2-3, with 9 bases lining up with TRBD2. The V gene's germline CDR1 is SQVTM and CDR2 ANQGSEA. The ends lost 7 bases at V and 0 bases at J; junction bases unmatched: 8. The CDR3 has 15 amino acids. The DNA for the CDR3 is TGCAGCGCGCTAGCGGGGCTGACTAGCACAGATACGCAGTATTTT. Translating gives CSALAGLTSTDTQYF.